This T cell receptor (beta chain) was captured in a study of beta chain features in type 1 diabetes. General study results and limits: Type 1 diabetes patients had moderately but significantly shorter TCRB CDR3s in all four CD4+ subsets.

As for this clone: The antigen remains unidentified.

The whole isolated RNA underwent reverse transcription, so sequencing captured expressed TCRB transcripts. An average approximately 4 million reads came from naive, central memory and regulatory T cell samples. Data came from immunoSEQ multiplex PCR; TCRdb stores just in-frame clones and leaves some out. The sample lists more than 350,000 clones, over 9.5% occurring once. The clonotype comes from a woman between 18 and 29 years old in good health. Sequenced: naive CD4+ T cells from blood.

The CDR3, as DNA: TGTGCCATCACGGGGACCCCTAATGAAAAACTGTTTTTT. Translated: CAITGTPNEKLFF. The chain has TRBV10-3 and TRBJ1-4; D is possibly TRBD1 (5 bases). Looked up from germline, CDR1 is ENHRY and CDR2 is SYGVKD. The CDR3 consists of 13 residues. The V end was cut by 7 bases, the J end by 3 bases, with 9 bases between.